The 27 T cell receptor beta chains presented below share a single source sample, sequenced in a study of spatial heterogeneity in lung cancer. TCRdb independently ran MiXCR on the 5' RACE reads; one entry per CDR3 protein. The data contain approximately 40,000 distinct CDR3 sequences, approximately 7.2% of them seen just once; the ten biggest clones take up roughly 30%. Time point meaning: sample taken at primary tumor resection. The specimen was PBMCs, collected at surgery. The source is a female donor with early-stage non-small cell lung cancer.

The chain combines TRBV5-1 with TRBJ2-5, with 8 bases identical to TRBD1. The germline V gene encodes CDR1 SGHRS and CDR2 YFSETQ. CDR3 size: 14 residues. J gave up 1 base and V 3 bases, and 2 bases lay outside the gene matches. The CDR3 here is CASSWTGTQETQYF. The CDR3 nucleotides are TGCGCCAGCAGCTGGACAGGGACCCAAGAGACCCAGTACTTC.

This clonotype has ten or more counts. The chain links TRBV5-1 to TRBJ1-2; possibly TRBD1 for D (5 bases). Trimming cost V 0 bases and J 3 bases, with 15 bases left between them. The germline V gene encodes CDR1 SGHRS and CDR2 YFSETQ. This CDR3 has 16 amino acids. The CDR3 sequence is CASSLGTGRADYGYTF. CDR3 sequence (DNA): TGCGCCAGCAGCTTGGGTACGGGGCGGGCCGACTATGGCTACACCTTC.

This clonotype showed up many times. The rearrangement uses TRBV12-3 or TRBV12-4 and TRBJ2-7, with TRBD2 identical over 9 bases. This CDR3 contains 14 residues. Trimming took 5 bases from V and 6 from J; bases not matched to a gene: 8. In DNA, the CDR3 is TGTGCCAGCAGTCCCTATCTAGCGGGATCCGAGCAGTACTTC. Translation: CASSPYLAGSEQYF.

A word on this clonotype: This could be a read error, since a much larger clone is one nucleotide away. The missing conserved phenylalanine or tryptophan at the end of this CDR3 makes a read error likely. The rearrangement joins TRBV29-1 to TRBJ2-3; D is perhaps TRBD1 (5 bases). Germline lookup yields CDR1 SQVTM and CDR2 ANQGSEA. Trimming shortened V by 5 bases and J by 4 bases, and 10 bases separated the two germline ends. The CDR3 length is 12 residues. CDR3 coding DNA: TGCAGCGTTATCAGGGTAGCAGATACGCAGTATTCT. It is translated as CSVIRVADTQYS.

This clonotype has a count of ten or more. This chain links TRBV9 with TRBJ2-7; D might be TRBD2 (5 bases). V lost 4 bases and J lost 0, with 11 bases in between. The CDR3 covers 14 residues. Germline assignment: CDR1 SGDLS and CDR2 YYNGEE. CDR3 amino acids: CASSPTDFSYEQYF. CDR3 in DNA: TGTGCCAGCAGCCCCACGGACTTCTCCTACGAGCAGTACTTC.

The chain has TRBV28 and TRBJ2-7; 8 nucleotides line up with TRBD2. J gave up 4 bases and V 4 bases, and 3 bases lay outside the gene matches. The germline CDR1 and CDR2 sequences are MDHEN and SYDVKM. The CDR3 runs 13 residues. DNA of the CDR3: TGTGCCAGCAGTTGGACTAGCAGGTACGAGCAGTACTTC. Translation gives CASSWTSRYEQYF.

This clonotype was observed a few times. The V gene is TRBV6-1, the J gene TRBJ2-1, with a weak D call TRBD1 (6 bases). The germline V gene encodes CDR1 MNHNS and CDR2 SASEGT. The CDR3 is made up of 15 amino acids. The V and J ends lost 0 bases and 8 bases respectively, with 14 bases between them. CDR3 DNA sequence: TGTGCCAGCAGTGAAGCGTGGGGGCGACGCGATGAGCAGTTCTTC. Protein sequence: CASSEAWGRRDEQFF.

The sample holds many counts of this clonotype. The chain employs TRBV6-1 and TRBJ1-6; no firm D call. With 8 bases removed from V and 0 bases from J, the gap between germline ends came to 8 bases. The CDR3 loop spans 14 amino acids. Germline V gene sequence: CDR1 MNHNS, CDR2 SASEGT. This CDR3 is CASSGSSYNSPLHF. The CDR3 region has the DNA TGTGCCAGCTCGGGTAGCTCCTATAATTCACCCCTCCACTTT.

This clonotype occurred a few times. The chain links TRBV5-1 to TRBJ2-3; TRBD1 matches at 7 bases. Trimming removed 6 bases from V and 2 bases from J; junction bases left unmatched: 9. The CDR3 has 15 residues. CDR1 and CDR2 (germline): SGHRS, YFSETQ. CDR3 residues: CASTPGQIYTDTQYF. CDR3 DNA sequence: TGCGCCAGCACCCCGGGACAGATTTACACAGATACGCAGTATTTT.

The sample holds a few counts of this clonotype. The rearrangement links TRBV4-3 to TRBJ2-7; D not certain. The CDR3 runs 15 residues. The germline V gene encodes CDR1 LGHNA and CDR2 YSLEER. Trimming took 0 bases from V and 3 from J, leaving 12 bases between them. DNA of the CDR3: TGCGCCAGCAGCCAAGATGAAAGAAACGACTACGAGCAGTACTTC. As protein: CASSQDERNDYEQYF.

Many counts were recorded for this clonotype. The rearrangement joins TRBV25-1 to TRBJ2-7; no clear D. Germline V gives CDR1 MGHDK, CDR2 SYGVNS. The CDR3 has 13 residues. Trimming stripped 4 bases from V and 6 bases from J, with 13 bases between. The CDR3 DNA reads as TGTGCCAGCAGTGCGCCTCTTATCCGCGAGCAGTACTTC. This encodes CASSAPLIREQYF.

This clonotype has a count of ten or more. V is TRBV7-2 and J is TRBJ2-3, with D unresolved. Trimming pared 3 bases from V and 4 bases from J, leaving 5 bases between. There are 12 residues in the CDR3. CDR1 and CDR2 (germline): SGHTA, FQGNSA. CDR3 sequence: CASSFGPDTQYF. Written as DNA, the CDR3 is TGTGCCAGCAGCTTTGGGCCAGATACGCAGTATTTT.

This chain uses TRBV20-1 with TRBJ2-7; 10 bases line up with TRBD2. Trimming cost V 5 bases and J 4 bases; bases outside gene matches: 5. The CDR3 loop spans 13 amino acids. CDR1 and CDR2 (germline): DFQATT, SNEGSKA (reference sequence). The DNA for the CDR3 is TGCAGTGCTCCTACTAGCGGGATATACGAGCAGTACTTC. Translated: CSAPTSGIYEQYF.

This clonotype was observed a handful of times. The V and J genes are TRBV4-2 and TRBJ2-1; TRBD2 matches at 8 bases. Trimming at V came to 1 base and at J to 0 bases, leaving 2 bases not matched to a gene. This CDR3 has 16 amino acids. CDR1 is LGHNA and CDR2 is YNFKEQ in the germline V gene. The DNA of the CDR3 is TGTGCCAGCAGCCAAGGGAGCGGGGGCTCCTACAATGAGCAGTTCTTC. It yields the protein CASSQGSGGSYNEQFF.

The chain combines TRBV5-1 with TRBJ2-3; 7 bases fit TRBD1. This CDR3 is built from 16 residues. V shed 0 bases, J shed 1 base, and the junction held 5 bases outside the gene matches. Looked up from germline, CDR1 is SGHRS and CDR2 is YFSETQ. This CDR3 is CASSLVAQGGTDTQYF. In DNA form, the CDR3 reads TGCGCCAGCAGCTTGGTGGCTCAGGGGGGCACAGATACGCAGTATTTT.

This clonotype has ten or more counts. The chain is built from TRBV3-1 and TRBJ2-5; TRBD2 is a possible D gene (5 bases). In germline, CDR1 is LGHDT, CDR2 YNNKEL (reference sequence). The CDR3 extends over 17 amino acids. The V and J ends lost 0 bases and 1 base respectively, with 15 bases between them. The CDR3 region is CASSQEVSSIPQETQYF. CDR3 coding DNA: TGTGCCAGCAGCCAAGAGGTCTCTAGCATTCCCCAAGAGACCCAGTACTTC.

This clonotype was observed a few times. The J gene is TRBJ2-2, the V gene TRBV20-1; no definite D call. V was cut by 3 bases and J by 4 bases, with 12 bases left in between. Germline loops: CDR1 DFQATT, CDR2 SNEGSKA (reference sequence). The CDR3 contains 14 residues. This CDR3 reads CSASRVLGTGELFF. In DNA form, the CDR3 reads TGCAGTGCTAGTAGGGTCCTAGGCACCGGGGAGCTGTTTTTT.

The chain joins TRBV7-9 to TRBJ2-7; D may match TRBD1 or TRBD2 (5 bases each). The germline V gene has CDR1 SEHNR and CDR2 FQNEAQ (reference sequence). There are 16 residues in the CDR3. Trimming removed 5 bases at V and 1 base at J, with 18 bases between. CDR3 sequence (DNA): TGTGCCAGCAGCCCCCGTCCAGGAGAGGGGTCCTACGAGCAGTACTTC. Its protein is CASSPRPGEGSYEQYF.

This clonotype was observed a handful of times. The genes are TRBV12-3 or TRBV12-4 and TRBJ2-2, with 7 bases that match TRBD2. This CDR3 is built from 15 residues. J was trimmed by 3 bases and V by 3 bases; bases with no gene match: 4. The CDR3 reads CASSLGLRYTGELFF. Written as DNA, the CDR3 is TGTGCCAGCAGTTTGGGACTACGATACACCGGGGAGCTGTTTTTT.

This clonotype occurred many times. The chain joins TRBV23-1 to TRBJ2-3; D is ambiguous. TRBV23-1 is an ORF, and what it does is uncertain. V was clipped by 0 bases and J by 7 bases, with 20 bases between them. The length of the CDR3 is 17 residues. CDR3 in DNA: TGCGCCAGCAGTCAATCTTTGGTGACTGGAAATACTAATACGCAGTATTTT. This codes for CASSQSLVTGNTNTQYF.

This clonotype was recorded at least ten times. The J gene is TRBJ2-5, the V gene TRBV7-7; no clear D gene. This CDR3 has 9 residues. Germline CDR1 is SSHAT and CDR2 is FNYEAQ (reference sequence). The CDR3 spells CDSRETQYF. The CDR3 DNA is TGTGATTCGAGAGAGACCCAGTACTTC.

This clonotype has ten or more counts. The gene calls are TRBV29-1 and TRBJ2-1, with 7 positions matching TRBD2. Germline lookup yields CDR1 SQVTM and CDR2 ANQGSEA. With V trimmed by 6 bases and J by 1 base, 0 bases remained unmatched. The CDR3 contains 12 residues. CDR3 DNA: TGCAGCGTCGGGAGGTCCTACAATGAGCAGTTCTTC. Protein: CSVGRSYNEQFF.

This clonotype was picked up many times. V and J are TRBV20-1 and TRBJ2-3, with a weak D call TRBD2 (6 bases). Germline V gene sequence: CDR1 DFQATT, CDR2 SNEGSKA (reference sequence). The CDR3 has 13 amino acids. V lost 3 bases and J lost 1, with 8 bases in between. The CDR3 sequence is CSASPGGTDTQYF. The CDR3 coding sequence is TGCAGTGCTAGTCCGGGGGGCACAGATACGCAGTATTTT.

This clonotype was counted at least ten times. This chain uses TRBV28 with TRBJ2-2, with D perhaps matching TRBD1 (6 bases). CDR3 length: 13 residues. Germline V lookup: CDR1 MDHEN, CDR2 SYDVKM. V lost 4 bases, J lost 6 bases, and 9 bases lay in between. CDR3 residues: CASSYRAAGELFF. The CDR3 region has the DNA TGTGCCAGCAGTTACAGGGCCGCCGGGGAGCTGTTTTTT.

CDR3 loop: CASSTRWTSGREAYNEQFF. CDR3 bases: TGTGCCAGCAGTACACGCTGGACTAGCGGGAGGGAGGCCTACAATGAGCAGTTCTTC. The V call is TRBV28, the J call TRBJ2-1, with TRBD2 matching over 15 bases. Germline CDR1 is MDHEN and CDR2 is SYDVKM. The CDR3 length is 19 residues. J was trimmed by 2 bases and V by 5 bases; bases with no gene match: 10.

This rearrangement joins TRBV5-4 to TRBJ2-5; 11 bases are a match to TRBD2. Germline trimming cut 3 bases from V and 2 bases from J; bases unmatched to any gene: 3. CDR3 size: 15 residues. Per the germline V gene, CDR1 is SGHNT and CDR2 is YYREEE (reference sequence). For the CDR3, the DNA is TGTGCCAGCAGCTGGGGGACTAGCGGTCAAGAGACCCAGTACTTC. It is translated as CASSWGTSGQETQYF.

CDR3 in DNA: TGCAGTGCCGAGACTAGGGCGACAGATACGCAGTATTTT. As protein: CSAETRATDTQYF. The chain couples TRBV20-1 to TRBJ2-3, with a tentative D call TRBD2 (6 bases). The length of the CDR3 is 13 residues. Germline loops: CDR1 DFQATT, CDR2 SNEGSKA (reference sequence). V lost 6 bases, J lost 3 bases, and 13 bases lay in between.